Listed below are T cell receptor beta chains from one sample, sequenced in a study of blood T cell repertoires in COVID-19. Profiling relied on immunoSEQ multiplex PCR, and the TCRdb table lists in-frame clones only, not all of them. Seen here are approximately 280,000 clones, roughly 86% observed once, and the top ten hold roughly 9.1%. The sequenced sample was peripheral blood. Receptor source: a man between 18 and 29 years old with active or convalescent COVID-19. The CDR3 runs from the conserved cysteine through the conserved F or W. D genes are given only for firm matches. Not every row has a clone size; where given, it reads once, few, many or a size class.

v_call	j_call	clone_size	d_call	cdr3_nt	cdr3_aa
TRBV5-5	TRBJ2-4	NA	TRBD1	TGTGCCAGCAGCTTGCTCGGGACAGGGTCTGTCATTCAGTACTTC	CASSLLGTGSVIQYF
TRBV2	TRBJ1-1	NA	NA	TGTGCCAGATTCAACAGGGCCATGAATGAAGCTTTCTTT	CARFNRAMNEAFF
TRBV7-9	TRBJ1-3	NA	NA	TGTGCCAGCAGCAGCCCACTGACGGGAGGAAACACCATATATTTT	CASSSPLTGGNTIYF
TRBV7-6	TRBJ2-3	NA	TRBD2	TGTGCCAGCAGCATTAGCGGGGGTGGCACAGATACGCAGTATTTT	CASSISGGGTDTQYF
TRBV6-1	TRBJ2-7	NA	NA	TGTGCCAGCAGTGAAAAATGGCGGGGCAAACTTTACGAGCAGTACTTC	CASSEKWRGKLYEQYF
TRBV2	TRBJ2-2	NA	NA	TGTGCCAGCAGCAGGCGGGGTCCGAAGGCCGGGGAGCTGTTTTTT	CASSRRGPKAGELFF
TRBV7-9	TRBJ2-7	NA	NA	TGTGCCAGCAGCTTAGGGGGCAGTGGGCAGTACTTC	CASSLGGSGQYF
TRBV9	TRBJ2-6	NA	NA	TGTGCCAGCAGCGTAGGGGGTGGGAGTGGGGCCAACGTCCTGACTTTC	CASSVGGGSGANVLTF
TRBV7-9	TRBJ1-2	NA	TRBD1	TGTGCCAGCAGCTTCATTCAGGGGGACGGCTACACCTTC	CASSFIQGDGYTF
TRBV4-1	TRBJ1-5	NA	TRBD1	TGCGCCAGCAGCCAAGAAACAGAGGGGGCGCAGATTCAGCCCCAGCATTTT	CASSQETEGAQIQPQHF
TRBV6-2/TRBV6-3	TRBJ2-7	NA	TRBD1	TGTGCCAGCAGCCTAACTTTGACAGGGGGCTACGAGCAGTACTTC	CASSLTLTGGYEQYF
TRBV5-6	TRBJ1-6	NA	NA	TGTGCCAGCAGCTCGGTGGGGGGAGGTTCACCCCTCCACTTT	CASSSVGGGSPLHF
TRBV19	TRBJ2-1	NA	TRBD2	TGTGCCAGTAGCTCGACTAGCGGGGTCTCCTACAATGAGCAGTTCTTC	CASSSTSGVSYNEQFF
TRBV11-2	TRBJ1-2	NA	NA	TGTGCCAGCAGCCCAGGATACCCTAACTATGGCTACACCTTC	CASSPGYPNYGYTF
TRBV9	TRBJ2-1	once	TRBD2	TGTGCCAGCTCTCCGAGCGGGGGTGGTTACAATGAGCAGTTCTTC	CASSPSGGGYNEQFF
TRBV4-3	TRBJ1-6	NA	NA	TGCGCCAGCAGCCAAGACTACCTGCGATGGTCCTATAATTCACCCCTCCACTTT	CASSQDYLRWSYNSPLHF
TRBV7-3	TRBJ1-1	few	TRBD1	TGTGCCAGCAGCTTCGGACAGGGCACTGAAGCTTTCTTT	CASSFGQGTEAFF
TRBV7-8	TRBJ2-7	once	TRBD1	TGTGCCAGCAGCGTCGGACAGGGTTGGTACGAGCAGTACTTC	CASSVGQGWYEQYF
TRBV19	TRBJ1-5	NA	NA	TGTGCCAGCACCCTGAGCCGGGGGATTAATCAGCCCCAGCATTTT	CASTLSRGINQPQHF
TRBV9	TRBJ2-4	once	TRBD1	TGTGCCAGCAGCGGAACGGGACAGGGGATGGAAAACATTCAGTACTTC	CASSGTGQGMENIQYF
TRBV6-5	TRBJ2-7	NA	TRBD1	TGTGCCAGCAGAGGGGGCACATCCATCCTGTACGAGCAGTACTTC	CASRGGTSILYEQYF
TRBV5-1	TRBJ1-4	NA	NA	TGCGCCAGCAGCTTGGAGCTTATGGGCGTTTTT	CASSLELMGVF
TRBV5-6	TRBJ1-2	NA	TRBD1	TGTGCCAGCAGCCAGGCTGGACAGGCCAACTATGGCTACACCTTC	CASSQAGQANYGYTF
TRBV4-3	TRBJ2-1	NA	NA	TGCGCCAGCAGCGACAGGATTTCGAGCTCCTACAATGAGCAGTTCTTC	CASSDRISSSYNEQFF
TRBV11-2	TRBJ2-3	NA	NA	TGTGCCAGCAGCTTAGATCTTTCTACCACAGATACGCAGTATTTT	CASSLDLSTTDTQYF
TRBV25-1	TRBJ2-1	NA	TRBD2	TGTGCCAGCATTCCCTGGGGGGGGAATGAGCAGTTCTTC	CASIPWGGNEQFF
TRBV5-4	TRBJ1-2	NA	TRBD1	TGTGCCAGCAGCTTTCACGGACAGGGCTATGGCTACACCTTC	CASSFHGQGYGYTF
TRBV19	TRBJ2-7	NA	TRBD2	TGTGCCAGTAGTATTAGAGCGGGGGCAACTTACGAGCAGTACTTC	CASSIRAGATYEQYF
TRBV5-1	TRBJ2-5	once	NA	TGCGCCAGCAGCTTGATAGCCCTAGCTAATATGGAAGAGACCCAGTACTTC	CASSLIALANMEETQYF
TRBV27	TRBJ2-3	NA	TRBD2	TGTGCCAGCAGGCATACGGCTAGCGGGGGGGCTACAGATACGCAGTATTTT	CASRHTASGGATDTQYF
TRBV29-1	TRBJ2-7	NA	TRBD2	TGCAGCGTTGAAACTAGCGGGGGCACCTACGAGCAGTACTTC	CSVETSGGTYEQYF
TRBV19	TRBJ1-5	NA	NA	TGTGCCAGTAGTATGGGGCGGGGTAATCAGCCCCAGCATTTT	CASSMGRGNQPQHF
TRBV19	TRBJ1-6	NA	NA	TGTGCCAGTATGCCCCCGGGAGGGGCGGGAAATTCACCCCTCCACTTT	CASMPPGGAGNSPLHF
TRBV7-3	TRBJ2-3	NA	TRBD1	TGTGCCAGCAGCCTAACAGGGGGTATCGCAGATACGCAGTATTTT	CASSLTGGIADTQYF
TRBV6-6	TRBJ2-5	NA	NA	TGTGCCAGCAGTTCACGGGATCTTCAACAAGAGACCCAGTACTTC	CASSSRDLQQETQYF
TRBV18	TRBJ2-7	once	NA	TGTGCCAGCTCACCAGGGACACCCTACGAGCAGTACTTC	CASSPGTPYEQYF
TRBV7-6	TRBJ1-3	NA	NA	TGTGCCAGCAGCTTAGGGGACGGGGGTGGAAACACCATATATTTT	CASSLGDGGGNTIYF
TRBV11-2	TRBJ2-1	NA	TRBD2	TGTGCCAGCCTCGGGGGGAGCTCCTACAATGAGCAGTTCTTC	CASLGGSSYNEQFF
TRBV6-6	TRBJ2-3	NA	TRBD1	TGTGCCAGCAGGACAGGGGGCAACACAGATACGCAGTATTTT	CASRTGGNTDTQYF
TRBV19	TRBJ2-7	NA	NA	TGTGCCAGTAGTATAGGCAGGGCCTACGAGCAGTACTTC	CASSIGRAYEQYF
TRBV5-4	TRBJ1-2	NA	NA	TGTGCCAGCAGCTCGGAGAGGCAGGGCATCTATGGCTACACCTTC	CASSSERQGIYGYTF
TRBV27	TRBJ1-2	NA	NA	TGTGCCACCAGGGACACCCGCAACTATGGCTACACCTTC	CATRDTRNYGYTF
TRBV20-1	TRBJ1-1	NA	NA	TGCAGTGCTAGTTTACCCGGGTTCTCTTTCAAGAACACTGAAGCTTTCTTT	CSASLPGFSFKNTEAFF
TRBV20-1	TRBJ2-7	NA	NA	TGCAGTGCTAGTATGGGGCTGGGCCCCTACGAGCAGTACTTC	CSASMGLGPYEQYF
TRBV13	TRBJ2-5	NA	TRBD1	TGTGCCAGCAGCTCGGGGACAGGCGGCCCCACTAGGACCCAGTACTTC	CASSSGTGGPTRTQYF
TRBV9	TRBJ1-6	NA	TRBD1	TGTGCCAGCAGCGTTGACAGGGTCGGGAATTCACCCCTCCACTTT	CASSVDRVGNSPLHF
TRBV5-6	TRBJ2-7	NA	NA	TGTGCCAGCAGCCAAACAGGGAACGAGCAGTACTTC	CASSQTGNEQYF
TRBV19	TRBJ1-5	NA	NA	TGTGCCAGTAGAGACAGAGATCAGCCCCAGCATTTT	CASRDRDQPQHF
TRBV2	TRBJ2-1	NA	TRBD2	TGTGCCAGCAGTTTGTTAGCGGGGCGCTACAATGAGCAGTTCTTC	CASSLLAGRYNEQFF
TRBV4-1	TRBJ2-2	once	NA	TGCGCCAGCAAAGCCGCGAACACCGGGGAGCTGTTTTTT	CASKAANTGELFF
TRBV18	TRBJ2-1	NA	TRBD2	TGTGCCAGCTCACCGGGGACTAGCCTCGATGAGCAGTTCTTC	CASSPGTSLDEQFF
TRBV19	TRBJ1-6	NA	NA	TGTGCCAGTAGTATGGGCGACACTGTTTCACCCCTCCACTTT	CASSMGDTVSPLHF
TRBV29-1	TRBJ1-4	NA	NA	TGCAGCGCAAGGGGGAATGAAAAACTGTTTTTT	CSARGNEKLFF
TRBV5-6	TRBJ1-5	once	NA	TGTGCCAGCAGCTTGGGAGGAGGGCAGGAGGGAATTCAGCCCCAGCATTTT	CASSLGGGQEGIQPQHF
TRBV9	TRBJ1-6	NA	NA	TGTGCCAGCGGACAGAATAATTCACCCCTCCACTTT	CASGQNNSPLHF